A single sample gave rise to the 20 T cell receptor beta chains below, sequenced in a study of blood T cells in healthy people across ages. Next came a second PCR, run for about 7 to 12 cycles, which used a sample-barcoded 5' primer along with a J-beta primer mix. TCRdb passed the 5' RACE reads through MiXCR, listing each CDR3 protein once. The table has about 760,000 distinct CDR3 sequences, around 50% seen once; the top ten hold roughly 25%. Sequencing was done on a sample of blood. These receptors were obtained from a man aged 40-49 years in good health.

Written as DNA, the CDR3 is TGTGCCAGCAGGGACAGGTCCCCCTCCTACGAGCAGTACTTC. This gives the protein CASRDRSPSYEQYF. The V gene is TRBV2, the J gene TRBJ2-7, with 7 bases aligning to TRBD1. This CDR3 region has 14 residues. Trimming took 6 bases from V and 0 from J; bases not matched to a gene: 5. Germline V gene data show CDR1 as SNHLY and CDR2 as FYNNEI.

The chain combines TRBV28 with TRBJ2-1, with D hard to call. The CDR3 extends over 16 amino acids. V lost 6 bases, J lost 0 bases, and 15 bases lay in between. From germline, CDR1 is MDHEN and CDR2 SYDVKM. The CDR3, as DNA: TGTGCCAGCAGCCCTCCAGAACCTAGCTCCTACAATGAGCAGTTCTTC. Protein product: CASSPPEPSSYNEQFF. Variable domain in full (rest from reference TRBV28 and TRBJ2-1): DVKVTQSSRYLVKRTGEKVFLECVQDMDHENMFWYRQDPGLGLRLIYFSYDVKMKEKGDIPEGYSVSREKKERFSLILESASTNQTSMYLCASSPPEPSSYNEQFFGPGTRLTVL.

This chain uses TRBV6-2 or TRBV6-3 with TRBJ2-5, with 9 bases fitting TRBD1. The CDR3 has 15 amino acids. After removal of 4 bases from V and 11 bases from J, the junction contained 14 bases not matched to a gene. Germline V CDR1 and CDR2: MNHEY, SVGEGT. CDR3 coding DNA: TGTGCCAGCAGTTTAGACAGGGGGTTCAGCAATGAGCAGTACTTC. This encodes CASSLDRGFSNEQYF.

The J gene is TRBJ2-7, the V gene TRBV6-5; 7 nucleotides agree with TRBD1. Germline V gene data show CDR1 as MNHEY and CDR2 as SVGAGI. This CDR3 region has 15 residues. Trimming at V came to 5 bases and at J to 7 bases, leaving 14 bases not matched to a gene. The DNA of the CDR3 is TGTGCCAGCAGTCGCCGACAGGGCGGCTACAATGAGCAGTACTTC. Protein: CASSRRQGGYNEQYF.

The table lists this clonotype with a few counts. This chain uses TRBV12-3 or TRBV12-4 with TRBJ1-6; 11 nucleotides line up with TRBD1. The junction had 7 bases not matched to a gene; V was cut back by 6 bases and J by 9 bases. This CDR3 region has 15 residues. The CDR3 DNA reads TGTGCCAGCAGCCGGACAGGGGGCGCGGGTTCACCCCTCCACTTT. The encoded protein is CASSRTGGAGSPLHF.

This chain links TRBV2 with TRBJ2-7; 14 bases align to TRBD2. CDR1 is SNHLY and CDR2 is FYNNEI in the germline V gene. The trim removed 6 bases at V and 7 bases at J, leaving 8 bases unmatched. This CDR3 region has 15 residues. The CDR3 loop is CASRTPGLAGEEQYF. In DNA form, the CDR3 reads TGTGCCAGCAGAACCCCGGGACTAGCGGGAGAAGAGCAGTACTTC.

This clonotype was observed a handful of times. The CDR3 spells CASSSGLAGTMIEQFF. The CDR3 coding sequence is TGCGCCAGCAGCTCGGGACTAGCGGGGACAATGATCGAGCAGTTCTTC. The chain links TRBV5-1 to TRBJ2-1; TRBD2 matches at 13 bases. The CDR3 covers 16 residues. The junction had 10 bases not matched to a gene; V was cut back by 3 bases and J by 10 bases. Per the germline V gene, CDR1 is SGHRS and CDR2 is YFSETQ.

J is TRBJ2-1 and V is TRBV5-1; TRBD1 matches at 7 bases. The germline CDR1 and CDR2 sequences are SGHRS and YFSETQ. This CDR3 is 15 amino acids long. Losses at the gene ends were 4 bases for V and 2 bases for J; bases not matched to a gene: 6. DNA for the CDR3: TGCGCCAGCAGCGTGGGGGACAGTCCCTACAATGAGCAGTTCTTC. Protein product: CASSVGDSPYNEQFF.

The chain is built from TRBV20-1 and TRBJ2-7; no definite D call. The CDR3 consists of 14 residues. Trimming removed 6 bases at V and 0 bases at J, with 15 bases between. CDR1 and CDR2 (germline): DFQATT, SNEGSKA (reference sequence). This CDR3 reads CSAISPIHSYEQYF. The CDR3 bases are TGCAGTGCGATAAGTCCAATCCACTCCTACGAGCAGTACTTC.

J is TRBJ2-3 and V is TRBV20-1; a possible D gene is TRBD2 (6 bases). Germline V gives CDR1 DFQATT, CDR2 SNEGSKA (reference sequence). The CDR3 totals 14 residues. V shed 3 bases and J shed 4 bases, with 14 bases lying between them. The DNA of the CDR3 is TGCAGTGCTAGCTTAGCGGCAGAGGCAGATACGCAGTATTTT. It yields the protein CSASLAAEADTQYF.

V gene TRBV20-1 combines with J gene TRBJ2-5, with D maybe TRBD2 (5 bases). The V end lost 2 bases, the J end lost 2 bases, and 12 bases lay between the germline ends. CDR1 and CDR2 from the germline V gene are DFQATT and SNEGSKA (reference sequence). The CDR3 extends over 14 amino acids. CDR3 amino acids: CSARRAAVQETQYF. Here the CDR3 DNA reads TGCAGTGCTAGAAGAGCGGCCGTACAAGAGACCCAGTACTTC.

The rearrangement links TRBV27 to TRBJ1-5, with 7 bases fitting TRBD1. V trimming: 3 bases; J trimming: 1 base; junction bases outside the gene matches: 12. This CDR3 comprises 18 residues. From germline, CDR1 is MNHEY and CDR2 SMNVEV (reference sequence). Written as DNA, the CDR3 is TGTGCCAGCAGTTTCCCCCAGAAGGGACAGACGAGCAATCAGCCCCAGCATTTT. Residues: CASSFPQKGQTSNQPQHF.

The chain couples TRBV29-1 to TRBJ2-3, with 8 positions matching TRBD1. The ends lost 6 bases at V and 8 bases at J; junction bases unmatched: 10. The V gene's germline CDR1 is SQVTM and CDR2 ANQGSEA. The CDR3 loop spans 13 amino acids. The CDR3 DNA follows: TGCAGCGTCGCGGACAGGGTCGAAGTTACGCAGTATTTT. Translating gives CSVADRVEVTQYF.

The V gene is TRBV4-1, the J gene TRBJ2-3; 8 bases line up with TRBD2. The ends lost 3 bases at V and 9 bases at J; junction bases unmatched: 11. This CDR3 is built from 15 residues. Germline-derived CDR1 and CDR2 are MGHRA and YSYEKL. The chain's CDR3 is CASSHPGTRIETQYF. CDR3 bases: TGCGCCAGCAGCCACCCCGGGACTAGGATTGAAACGCAGTATTTT.

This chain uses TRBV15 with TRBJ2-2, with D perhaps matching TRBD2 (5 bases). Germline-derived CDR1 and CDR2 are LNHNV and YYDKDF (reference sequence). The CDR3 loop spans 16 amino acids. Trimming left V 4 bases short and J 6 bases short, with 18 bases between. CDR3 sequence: CATSTQFTSLPGELFF. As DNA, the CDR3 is TGTGCCACCAGCACCCAATTTACTAGTCTCCCCGGGGAGCTGTTTTTT.

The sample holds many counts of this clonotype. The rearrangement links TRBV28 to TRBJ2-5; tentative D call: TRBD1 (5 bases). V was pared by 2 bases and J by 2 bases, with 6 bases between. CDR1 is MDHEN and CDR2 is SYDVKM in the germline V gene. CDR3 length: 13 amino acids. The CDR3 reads CASSLRQQETQYF. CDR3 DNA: TGTGCCAGCAGTTTAAGACAGCAAGAGACCCAGTACTTC.

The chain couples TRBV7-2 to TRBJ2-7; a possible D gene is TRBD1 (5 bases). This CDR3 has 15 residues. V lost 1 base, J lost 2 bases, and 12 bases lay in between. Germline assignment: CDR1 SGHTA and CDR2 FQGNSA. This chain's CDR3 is CASSLVSGNPYEQYF. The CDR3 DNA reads TGTGCCAGCAGCTTAGTATCAGGGAACCCCTACGAGCAGTACTTC.

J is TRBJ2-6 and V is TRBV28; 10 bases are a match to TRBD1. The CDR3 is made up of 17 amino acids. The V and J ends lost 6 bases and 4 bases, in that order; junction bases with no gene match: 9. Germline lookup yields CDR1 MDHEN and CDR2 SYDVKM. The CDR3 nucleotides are TGTGCCAGCAGCCCCCCGGGACAGGGGCCCGGGGCCAACGTCCTGACTTTC. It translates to CASSPPGQGPGANVLTF.

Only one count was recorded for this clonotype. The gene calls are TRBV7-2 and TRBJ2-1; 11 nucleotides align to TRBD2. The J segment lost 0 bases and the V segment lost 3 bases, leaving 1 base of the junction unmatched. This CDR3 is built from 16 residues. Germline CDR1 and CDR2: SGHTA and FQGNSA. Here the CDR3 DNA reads TGTGCCAGCAGCTTTAGCGGGGGGGCCTCCTACAATGAGCAGTTCTTC. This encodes CASSFSGGASYNEQFF.

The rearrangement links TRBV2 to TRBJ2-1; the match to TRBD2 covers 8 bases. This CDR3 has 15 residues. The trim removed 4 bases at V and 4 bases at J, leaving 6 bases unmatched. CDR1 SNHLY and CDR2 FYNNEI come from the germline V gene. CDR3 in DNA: TGTGCCAGCAGTGTATTAGCGGGGAGGTACAATGAGCAGTTCTTC. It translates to CASSVLAGRYNEQFF.